This T cell receptor beta chain stems from a study of T-cell memory formation after mild COVID-19 (dated by TCRdb to the early 2020s). With regard to the full study: TCR sequence clusters from the two donors were largely donor specific. In a couple of donors, T-cell clones that expanded and contracted after mild COVID-19 were tracked by sequencing TCRalpha and TCRbeta repertoires over time. Two young, previously healthy adult volunteers made up the cohort, one male and one female. The research as a whole found: Some responding clones were found in pre-infection memory, which suggests that pre-existing cross-reactive memory T cells took part in the SARS-CoV-2 response. From day 15 to 85, contracting clones showed balanced CD4/CD8 phenotypes, whereas a second wave of clones that expanded from day 15 to 37 leaned towards CD4+. SARS-CoV-2 specificity of the second-wave clones peaking on day 37 was not confirmed. Contracting CD4+ clones appeared mostly in the CM and EM memory subsets, whereas CD8+ clones were enriched in EMRA. The study covered only a couple of mild cases, and larger cohorts including severe cases with pre-infection samples were considered necessary.

Reads for this sample came from an Illumina NovaSeq 6000. cDNA libraries for TCRalpha and TCRbeta were prepared by 5'RACE using constant-segment primers, with sample barcodes and unique molecular identifiers added. Trizol reagent was used to extract RNA from every sample. Library amplification was performed in two PCR steps, and a second sample barcode and Illumina TruSeq adapters were introduced in the second step. The libraries were sequenced on an Illumina NovaSeq using 2 x 150 bp paired-end reads. The study's processing was this. Reads were demultiplexed and collapsed into UMI-guided consensus sequences with migec v1.2.7. Using mixcr v2.1.11, the UMI consensuses were aligned to TRA and TRB V and J templates and assembled into clonotypes. Clonotypes were classified as expanded or contracted when called significant by both edgeR and NoisET, with noise models trained on biological replicates. For edgeR calls, a false discovery rate-adjusted p below 0.01 and a log2 fold-change threshold of 1 were applied. PCA with hierarchical clustering of max-normalized trajectories of the 1000 most abundant clonotypes was used as exploratory dynamics analysis. The CD4 or CD8 phenotype of responding clones was assigned using the separately sequenced CD4+ and CD8+ repertoires. TCRdb reprocessed the public reads (quality trimming at Q25 with fastp, clone calling with MiXCR) and kept in-frame beta chains. Each record represents a unique CDR3 protein, reported with the most common genes and DNA among its rows. None of the V and J calls come from the authors' own analysis; TCRdb made them. Within this sample are around 400,000 distinct CDR3 sequences, with less than 25% of them counted one time only. Of the sample, roughly 8.9% is held by the ten largest clones.

V gives up 3 bases and J gives up 3 bases, and the segment between their germline ends measures 12 bases. Reading the germline V gene (reference sequence) gives CDR1 SEHNR and CDR2 FQNEAQ. The CDR3 measures 14 amino acids from cysteine to phenylalanine. Just CDR3 DNA is preserved here, 42 bases in frame from base 1. Note on this clonotype: It lacks a known antigen. The input lacks base qualities; no much larger clone sits a single base away.

Ficoll-Paque density gradient centrifugation was the method used to isolate PBMCs. The sequence was obtained from an adult woman who had mild COVID-19 (a few samples of this study predate the infection). The sample titles of this study are shuffled in the database, so cell type and time point are left out; the donor was told from shared clones. The chain couples TRBV7-9 to TRBJ2-7, with a weak D call of TRBD1 (6 bases match). The sequenced sample consisted of PBMCs or a T cell subset sorted from them (not recorded which). The DNA sequence is as follows: TGTGCCAGCAGCTTGCCGACAGGAGTCTACGAGCAGTACTTC. Its protein reads: CASSLPTGVYEQYF.